This is a list of T cell receptor beta chains from one sample in a study of T cells after yellow fever vaccination. MiXCR was run by TCRdb on the 5' RACE reads, yielding one entry per CDR3 protein. The sample gives some 670,000 distinct CDR3 sequences, about 12% of which show up once; 14% to 15% is in the top ten. Sequences were derived from PBMCs, sampled on the day of the yellow fever booster vaccination. These receptors were taken from a man aged 25-45 years who received the YFV17D yellow fever vaccine. Each CDR3 is given with its conserved first and last residue. D genes are given only for firm matches. Not all rows give a size; the values are once, few, many and, for expanded clones, a class.

>TRBJ2-1|NA|TRBD1|TRBV27
CASRRQGPVYEQFF
TGTGCCAGCAGAAGACAGGGACCGGTCTATGAGCAGTTCTTC
>TRBJ2-7|NA|NA|TRBV20-1
CSARDPKGAYEQYF
TGCAGTGCTAGAGACCCCAAAGGGGCGTACGAGCAGTACTTC
>TRBJ2-3|NA|NA|TRBV14
CASSPRLPRGPDTQYF
TGTGCCAGCAGCCCTCGACTACCAAGGGGCCCAGATACGCAGTATTTT
>TRBJ2-5|NA|TRBD2|TRBV12-5
CASGLARLAGGEETQYF
TGTGCTAGTGGTTTGGCCCGACTAGCGGGAGGGGAAGAGACCCAGTACTTC
>TRBJ2-1|NA|NA|TRBV20-1
CSARDQTEPSYNEQFF
TGCAGTGCTAGAGATCAAACGGAACCGTCCTACAATGAGCAGTTCTTC
>TRBJ1-5|NA|NA|TRBV5-1
CASSPLPTSGNQPQHF
TGCGCCAGCAGCCCTCTACCAACCAGCGGCAATCAGCCCCAGCATTTT
>TRBJ2-7|few|NA|TRBV29-1
CSVDAGSPYEQYF
TGCAGCGTTGATGCAGGATCCCCCTACGAGCAGTACTTC
>TRBJ2-1|NA|NA|TRBV29-1
CSVLSAADNEQFF
TGCAGCGTTTTGTCGGCCGCAGACAATGAGCAGTTCTTC
>TRBJ2-3|few|NA|TRBV5-6
CASSLGSTPDTQYF
TGTGCCAGCAGCTTGGGTAGTACCCCAGATACGCAGTATTTT
>TRBJ2-3|NA|NA|TRBV30
CAWTSGSDTQYF
TGTGCCTGGACATCGGGGTCAGATACGCAGTATTTT
>TRBJ2-1|NA|TRBD2|TRBV7-2
CASTREGPYNEQFF
TGTGCCAGCACACGGGAGGGCCCTTACAATGAGCAGTTCTTC
>TRBJ1-1|few|TRBD1|TRBV7-8
CASSLRTGGSEAFF
TGTGCCAGCAGCTTACGGACAGGGGGATCTGAAGCTTTCTTT
>TRBJ1-2|few|TRBD1|TRBV5-1
CASSFPGQGFEGDYGYTF
TGCGCCAGCAGCTTCCCGGGACAGGGTTTTGAGGGCGACTATGGCTACACCTTC
>TRBJ2-2|many|NA|TRBV7-9
CASSFRNTGELFF
TGTGCCAGCAGCTTCCGGAACACCGGGGAGCTGTTTTTT
>TRBJ2-7|many|NA|TRBV19
CASNDPGLEQYF
TGTGCCAGTAACGATCCCGGATTGGAGCAGTACTTC
>TRBJ1-1|many|NA|TRBV12-3/TRBV12-4
CASSRQAEAFF
TGTGCCAGCAGCCGACAGGCTGAAGCTTTCTTT
>TRBJ2-6|NA|NA|TRBV29-1
CSVELSSGANVLTF
TGCAGCGTTGAACTATCCTCTGGGGCCAACGTCCTGACTTTC
>TRBJ2-1|NA|NA|TRBV30
CAWGAGLNYNEQFF
TGTGCCTGGGGGGCGGGCCTTAATTACAATGAGCAGTTCTTC
>TRBJ2-5|few|NA|TRBV24-1
CATSPGTGAAQYF
TGTGCCACCAGTCCTGGGACGGGGGCGGCCCAGTACTTC
>TRBJ2-2|NA|TRBD1|TRBV20-1
CSARHPGQGNTGELFF
TGCAGTGCTCGACACCCGGGACAGGGGAACACCGGGGAGCTGTTTTTT
>TRBJ2-1|NA|TRBD2|TRBV7-8
CASSHQTSADEQFF
TGTGCCAGCAGCCATCAGACTAGCGCGGATGAGCAGTTCTTC
>TRBJ1-1|NA|NA|TRBV20-1
CSARLVGAEAFF
TGCAGTGCTAGATTAGTGGGGGCTGAAGCTTTCTTT
>TRBJ2-1|NA|NA|TRBV14
CASSQRTSRDVSNEQFF
TGTGCCAGCAGCCAACGTACGTCCCGGGACGTGTCAAATGAGCAGTTCTTC
>TRBJ1-2|NA|NA|TRBV7-9
CASNPHRDTANYGYTF
TGTGCCAGCAACCCCCACCGGGACACAGCTAACTATGGCTACACCTTC
>TRBJ2-3|NA|TRBD2|TRBV6-2/TRBV6-3
CASSPHGAGVGGTDTQYF
TGTGCCAGCAGCCCTCATGGAGCGGGAGTGGGGGGCACAGATACGCAGTATTTT
>TRBJ2-1|few|TRBD1|TRBV12-3/TRBV12-4
CASSRTGLVNEQFF
TGTGCCAGCAGCAGGACAGGGTTGGTCAATGAGCAGTTCTTC
>TRBJ2-7|few|NA|TRBV12-3/TRBV12-4
CASQLDSMASSGQYF
TGTGCCAGCCAACTCGACAGTATGGCGTCTAGTGGGCAGTACTTC
>TRBJ2-7|few|TRBD1|TRBV12-3/TRBV12-4
CASSFVRTGGATDEQYF
TGTGCCAGCAGTTTCGTCCGGACAGGGGGTGCCACGGACGAGCAGTACTTC
>TRBJ2-1|NA|NA|TRBV9
CASSVSFNEQFF
TGTGCCAGCAGCGTCTCCTTCAATGAGCAGTTCTTC
>TRBJ2-7|few|TRBD2|TRBV29-1
CSVRGGQYYEQYF
TGCAGCGTGCGCGGGGGGCAGTACTACGAGCAGTACTTC
>TRBJ2-7|NA|NA|TRBV25-1
CAVTRGREQYF
TGTGCCGTAACCAGGGGAAGGGAGCAGTACTTC